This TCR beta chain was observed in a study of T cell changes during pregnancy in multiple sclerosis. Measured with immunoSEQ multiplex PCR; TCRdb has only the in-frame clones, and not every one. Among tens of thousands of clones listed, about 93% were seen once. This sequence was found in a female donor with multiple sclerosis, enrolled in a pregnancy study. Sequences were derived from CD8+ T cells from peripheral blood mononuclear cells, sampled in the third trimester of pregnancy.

CDR3 nucleotide sequence: TGTGCCAGCAGCCACGAGCAGGGGGACGGGGAGCTGTTTTTT. This codes for CASSHEQGDGELFF. This sequence joins TRBV14 and TRBJ2-2, with 7 bases identical to TRBD1. V trimming: 3 bases; J trimming: 7 bases; junction bases outside the gene matches: 5. This CDR3 contains 14 residues. In germline, CDR1 is SGHDN, CDR2 FVKESK.